What follows is one TCR beta chain and its context. The antigen is unknown. The CDR3 runs to 14 residues. Germline loops: CDR1 SGHRS, CDR2 YFSETQ. V shed 1 base and J 2 bases; nucleotides not matched to a gene: 2. This record belongs to a study of T cells after yellow fever vaccination. Turning to the study itself: With SMART-Seq v4 Ultra Low Input, the fractions containing low cell numbers were prepared.

Study conclusions and caveats: The study noted that FACS-sorted repertoires could contain abundant clonotypes contaminating from the bulk population.

Researchers made TCR cDNA using 5'RACE template switching, and this step added a universal primer site and UMIs. MiXCR, applied by TCRdb to the 5' RACE reads, yields one record per CDR3 protein. In the table there are 340,000 or so distinct CDR3 sequences, about 12% of which are singletons. The receptor comes from a man aged 18 to 30 who received the YFV17D yellow fever vaccine. Source: CD4+ T cells sorted from PBMCs, taken 15 days after the yellow fever booster vaccination. The V call is TRBV5-1, the J call TRBJ2-7; 8 positions agree with TRBD2. Here the CDR3 DNA reads TGCGCCAGCAGCTTGAGACTAGCGCCCTACGAGCAGTACGTC. Protein sequence: CASSLRLAPYEQYV.